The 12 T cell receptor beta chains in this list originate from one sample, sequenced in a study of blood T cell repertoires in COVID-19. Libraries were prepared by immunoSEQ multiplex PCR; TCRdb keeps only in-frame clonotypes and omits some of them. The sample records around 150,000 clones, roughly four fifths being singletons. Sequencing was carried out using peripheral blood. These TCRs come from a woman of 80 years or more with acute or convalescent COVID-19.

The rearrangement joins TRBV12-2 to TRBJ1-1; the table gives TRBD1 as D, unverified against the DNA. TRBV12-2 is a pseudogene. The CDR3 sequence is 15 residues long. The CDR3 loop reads CASRCVRDRVAEAFF. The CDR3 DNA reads TGTGCAAGTCGCTGCGTCCGGGACAGGGTCGCTGAAGCTTTCTTT.

This chain's CDR3 is CASSLGGGRDTGELFF. The CDR3 DNA reads TGTGCCAGCAGCTTGGGAGGCGGGAGGGACACCGGGGAGCTGTTTTTT. This chain joins TRBV5-4 and TRBJ2-2, with 9 bases that match TRBD2. This CDR3 has 16 amino acids. CDR1 SGHNT and CDR2 YYREEE come from the germline V gene (reference sequence). Trimming removed 0 bases from V and 3 bases from J; junction bases left unmatched: 3.

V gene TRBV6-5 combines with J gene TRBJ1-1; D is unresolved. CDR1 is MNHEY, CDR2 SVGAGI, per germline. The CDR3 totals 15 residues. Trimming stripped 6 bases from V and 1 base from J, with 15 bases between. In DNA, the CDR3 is TGTGCCAGCAGGGCCGGTCGGAGAAAGAACACTGAAGCTTTCTTT. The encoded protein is CASRAGRRKNTEAFF.

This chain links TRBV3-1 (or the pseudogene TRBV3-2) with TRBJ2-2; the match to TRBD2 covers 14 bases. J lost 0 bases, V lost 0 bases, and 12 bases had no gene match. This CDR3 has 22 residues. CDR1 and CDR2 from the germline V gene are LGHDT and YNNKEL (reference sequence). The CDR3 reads CASSQEYPGTSGRRANTGELFF. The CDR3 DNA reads TGTGCCAGCAGCCAAGAATATCCCGGGACTAGCGGGAGAAGAGCGAACACCGGGGAGCTGTTTTTT.

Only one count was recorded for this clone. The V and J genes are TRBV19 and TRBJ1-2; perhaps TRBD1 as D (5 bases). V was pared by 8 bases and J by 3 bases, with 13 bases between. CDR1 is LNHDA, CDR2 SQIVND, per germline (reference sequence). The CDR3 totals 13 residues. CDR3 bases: TGTGCCAGTCGACAGAGGAGGGACTATGGCTACACCTTC. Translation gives CASRQRRDYGYTF. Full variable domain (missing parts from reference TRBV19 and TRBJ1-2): DGGITQSPKYLFRKEGQNVTLSCEQNLNHDAMYWYRQDPGQGLRLIYYSQIVNDFQKGDIAEGYSVSREKKESFPLTVTSAQKNPTAFYLCASRQRRDYGYTFGSGTRLTVV.

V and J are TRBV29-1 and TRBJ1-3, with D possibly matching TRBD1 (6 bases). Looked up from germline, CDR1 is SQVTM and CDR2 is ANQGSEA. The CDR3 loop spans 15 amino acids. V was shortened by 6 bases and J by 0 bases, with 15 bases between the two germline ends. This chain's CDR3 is CSVGSGDSSGNTIYF. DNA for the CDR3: TGCAGCGTCGGGTCAGGGGATTCCTCTGGAAACACCATATATTTT. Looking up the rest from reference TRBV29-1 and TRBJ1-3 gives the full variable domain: SAVISQKPSRDICQRGTSLTIQCQVDSQVTMMFWYRQQPGQSLTLIATANQGSEATYESGFVIDKFPISRPNLTFSTLTVSNMSPEDSSIYLCSVGSGDSSGNTIYFGEGSWLTVV.

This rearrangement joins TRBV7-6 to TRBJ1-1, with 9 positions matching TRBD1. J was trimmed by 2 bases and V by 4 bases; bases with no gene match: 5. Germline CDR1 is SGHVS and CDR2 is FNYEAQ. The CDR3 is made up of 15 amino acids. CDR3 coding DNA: TGTGCCAGCAGCTCAACGACAGGGGGTAACACTGAAGCTTTCTTT. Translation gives CASSSTTGGNTEAFF.

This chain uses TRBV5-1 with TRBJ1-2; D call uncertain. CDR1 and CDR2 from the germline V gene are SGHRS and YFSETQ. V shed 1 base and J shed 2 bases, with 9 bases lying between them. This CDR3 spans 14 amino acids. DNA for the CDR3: TGCGCCAGCAGCTTGTCCTCAGTCAACTATGGCTACACCTTC. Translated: CASSLSSVNYGYTF.

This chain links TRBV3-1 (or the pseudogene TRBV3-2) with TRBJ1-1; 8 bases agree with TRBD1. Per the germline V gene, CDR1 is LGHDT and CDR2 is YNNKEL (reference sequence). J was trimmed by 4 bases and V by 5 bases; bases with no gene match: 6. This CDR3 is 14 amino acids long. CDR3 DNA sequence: TGTGCCAGCAGCTGGAGGGACAGGAGCACTGAAGCTTTCTTT. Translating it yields CASSWRDRSTEAFF.

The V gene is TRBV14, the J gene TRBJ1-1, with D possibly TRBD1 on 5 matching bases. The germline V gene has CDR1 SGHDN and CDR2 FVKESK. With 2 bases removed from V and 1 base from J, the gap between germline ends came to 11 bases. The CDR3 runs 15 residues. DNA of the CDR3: TGTGCCAGCAGCCAACAGGGAGGGAAGAACACTGAAGCTTTCTTT. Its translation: CASSQQGGKNTEAFF.

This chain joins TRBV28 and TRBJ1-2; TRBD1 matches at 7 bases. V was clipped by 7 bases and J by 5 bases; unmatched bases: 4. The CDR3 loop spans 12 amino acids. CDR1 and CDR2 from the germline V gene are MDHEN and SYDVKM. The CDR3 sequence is CASNTGVYGYTF. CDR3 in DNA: TGTGCCAGCAATACAGGGGTTTATGGCTACACCTTC.

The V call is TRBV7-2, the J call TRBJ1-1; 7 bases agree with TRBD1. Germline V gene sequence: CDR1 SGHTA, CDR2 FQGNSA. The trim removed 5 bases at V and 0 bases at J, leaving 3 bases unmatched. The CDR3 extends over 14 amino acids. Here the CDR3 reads CASSVTGMNTEAFF. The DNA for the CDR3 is TGTGCCAGCAGCGTGACAGGGATGAACACTGAAGCTTTCTTT.